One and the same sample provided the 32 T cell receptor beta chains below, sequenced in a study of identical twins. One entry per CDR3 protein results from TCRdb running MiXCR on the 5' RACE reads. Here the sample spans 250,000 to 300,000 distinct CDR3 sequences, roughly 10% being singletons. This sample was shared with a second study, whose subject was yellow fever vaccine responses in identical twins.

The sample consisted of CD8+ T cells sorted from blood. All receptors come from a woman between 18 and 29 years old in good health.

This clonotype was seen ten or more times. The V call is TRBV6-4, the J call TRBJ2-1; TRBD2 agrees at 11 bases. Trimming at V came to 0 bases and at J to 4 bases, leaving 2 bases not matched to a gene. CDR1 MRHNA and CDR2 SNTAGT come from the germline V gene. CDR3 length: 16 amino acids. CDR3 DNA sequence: TGTGCCAGCAGTGACTCGGGGACTAGCGGATACAATGAGCAGTTCTTC. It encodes CASSDSGTSGYNEQFF.

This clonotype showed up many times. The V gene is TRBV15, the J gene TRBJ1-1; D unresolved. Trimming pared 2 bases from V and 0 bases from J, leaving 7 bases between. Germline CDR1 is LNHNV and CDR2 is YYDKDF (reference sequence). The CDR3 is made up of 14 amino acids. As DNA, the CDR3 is TGTGCCACCAGCAGACAGGATTTGAACACTGAAGCTTTCTTT. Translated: CATSRQDLNTEAFF.

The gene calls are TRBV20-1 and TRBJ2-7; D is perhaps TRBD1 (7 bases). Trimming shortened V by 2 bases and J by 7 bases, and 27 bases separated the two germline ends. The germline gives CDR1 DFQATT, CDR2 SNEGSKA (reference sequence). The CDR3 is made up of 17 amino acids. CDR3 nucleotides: TGCAGTGCTAGATCTATTCTTCGTCGACAGGGCGGGGAGGAGCAGTACTTC. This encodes CSARSILRRQGGEEQYF.

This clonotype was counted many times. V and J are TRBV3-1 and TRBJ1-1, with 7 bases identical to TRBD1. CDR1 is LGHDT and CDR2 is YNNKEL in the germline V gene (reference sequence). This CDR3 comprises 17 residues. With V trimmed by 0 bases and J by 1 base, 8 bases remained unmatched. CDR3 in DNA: TGTGCCAGCAGCCAAGATTCCAGGGGGACGTGGAACACTGAAGCTTTCTTT. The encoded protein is CASSQDSRGTWNTEAFF.

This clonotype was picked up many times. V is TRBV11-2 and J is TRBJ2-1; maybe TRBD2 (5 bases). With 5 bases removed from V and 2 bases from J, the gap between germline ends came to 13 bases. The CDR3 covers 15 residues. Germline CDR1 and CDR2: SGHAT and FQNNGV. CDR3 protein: CASSPVDYPYNEQFF. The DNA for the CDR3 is TGTGCCAGCAGCCCCGTAGACTATCCCTACAATGAGCAGTTCTTC.

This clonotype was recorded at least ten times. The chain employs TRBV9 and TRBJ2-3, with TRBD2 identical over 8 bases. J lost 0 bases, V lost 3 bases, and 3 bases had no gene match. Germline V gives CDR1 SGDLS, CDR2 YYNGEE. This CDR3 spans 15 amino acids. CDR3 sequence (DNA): TGTGCCAGCAGCGGGGCTAGCGGGAGCACAGATACGCAGTATTTT. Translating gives CASSGASGSTDTQYF.

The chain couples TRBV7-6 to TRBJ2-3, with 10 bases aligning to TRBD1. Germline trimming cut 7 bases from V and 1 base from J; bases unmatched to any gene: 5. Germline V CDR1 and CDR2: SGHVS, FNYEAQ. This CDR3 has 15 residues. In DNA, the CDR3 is TGTGCCAGCACCTTGGGGACAGGGGGCACAGATACGCAGTATTTT. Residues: CASTLGTGGTDTQYF.

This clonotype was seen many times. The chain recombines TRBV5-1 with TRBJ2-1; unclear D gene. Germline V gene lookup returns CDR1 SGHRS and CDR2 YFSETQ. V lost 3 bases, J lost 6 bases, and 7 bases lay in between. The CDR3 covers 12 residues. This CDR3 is CASSSSINEQFF. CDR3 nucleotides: TGCGCCAGCAGCTCTTCGATCAATGAGCAGTTCTTC.

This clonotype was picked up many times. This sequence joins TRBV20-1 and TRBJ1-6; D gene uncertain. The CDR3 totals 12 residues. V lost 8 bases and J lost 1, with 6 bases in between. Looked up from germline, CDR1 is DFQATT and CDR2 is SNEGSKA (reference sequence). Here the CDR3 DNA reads TGCAGTCTGGGTTCCTATAATTCACCCCTCCACTTT. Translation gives CSLGSYNSPLHF.

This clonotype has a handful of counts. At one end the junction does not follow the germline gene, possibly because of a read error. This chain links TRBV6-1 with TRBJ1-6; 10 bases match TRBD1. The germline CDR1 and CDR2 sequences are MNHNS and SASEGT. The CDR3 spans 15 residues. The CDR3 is CASSQARDRGSPLHF. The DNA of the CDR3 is TGTGCCAGCAGTCAAGCCCGGGACAGGGGCTCACCCCTCCACTTT.

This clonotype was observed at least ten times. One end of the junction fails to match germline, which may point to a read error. CDR3 loop: CASRLEGQGISTDTQYF. In DNA, the CDR3 is TGTGCCAGCAGATTAGAAGGGCAGGGGATAAGCACAGATACGCAGTATTTT. The V gene is TRBV7-8, the J gene TRBJ2-3; TRBD1 is a possible D gene (6 bases). Germline-derived CDR1 and CDR2 are SGHVS and FQNEAQ. The CDR3 has 17 residues.

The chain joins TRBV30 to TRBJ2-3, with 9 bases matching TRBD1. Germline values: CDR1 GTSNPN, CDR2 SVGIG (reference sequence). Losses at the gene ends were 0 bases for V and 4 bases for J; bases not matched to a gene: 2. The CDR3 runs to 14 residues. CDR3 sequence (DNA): TGTGCCTGGAGTGTGGGACAGGGTCCAGATACGCAGTATTTT. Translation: CAWSVGQGPDTQYF.

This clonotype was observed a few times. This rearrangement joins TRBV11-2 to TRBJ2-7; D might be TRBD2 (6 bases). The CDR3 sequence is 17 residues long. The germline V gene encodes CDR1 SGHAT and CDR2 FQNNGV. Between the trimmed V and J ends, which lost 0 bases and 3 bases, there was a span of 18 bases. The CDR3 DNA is TGTGCCAGCAGCTTAGAGTTGGGAGGAATAGACTTCTACGAGCAGTACTTC. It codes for CASSLELGGIDFYEQYF.

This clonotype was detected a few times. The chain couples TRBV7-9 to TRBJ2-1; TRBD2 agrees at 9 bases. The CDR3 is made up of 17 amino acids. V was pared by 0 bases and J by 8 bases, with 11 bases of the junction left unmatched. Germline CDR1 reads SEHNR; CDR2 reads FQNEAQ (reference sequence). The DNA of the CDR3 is TGTGCCAGCAGCTTAGCAACGGCTAGCGGGACGTGGGATGAGCAGTTCTTC. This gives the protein CASSLATASGTWDEQFF.

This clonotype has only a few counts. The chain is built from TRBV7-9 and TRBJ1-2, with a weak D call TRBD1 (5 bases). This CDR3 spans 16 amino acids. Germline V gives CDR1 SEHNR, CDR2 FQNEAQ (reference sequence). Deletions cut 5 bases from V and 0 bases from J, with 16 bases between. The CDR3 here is CASSPLIGVANYGYTF. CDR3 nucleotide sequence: TGTGCCAGCAGCCCCCTGATAGGGGTAGCTAACTATGGCTACACCTTC.

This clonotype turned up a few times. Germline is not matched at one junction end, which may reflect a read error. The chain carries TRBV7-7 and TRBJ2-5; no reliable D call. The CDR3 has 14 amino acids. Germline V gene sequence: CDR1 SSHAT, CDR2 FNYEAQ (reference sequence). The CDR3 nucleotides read TGTGCTAGCAGCTTAGAAGTTAACCAAGAGACCCAGTACTTC. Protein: CASSLEVNQETQYF. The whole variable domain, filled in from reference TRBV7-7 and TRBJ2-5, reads GAGVSQSPRYKVTKRGQDVTLRCDPISSHATLYWYQQALGQGPEFLTYFNYEAQPDKSGLPSDRFSAERPEGSISTLTIQRTEQRDSAMYRCASSLEVNQETQYFGPGTRLLVL.

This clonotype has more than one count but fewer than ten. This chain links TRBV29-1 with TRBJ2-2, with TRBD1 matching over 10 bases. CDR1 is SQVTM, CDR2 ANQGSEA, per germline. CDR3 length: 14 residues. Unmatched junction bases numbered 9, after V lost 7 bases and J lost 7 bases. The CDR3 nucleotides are TGCAGCGCCGGGACAGGGGTTTCGGACGGGGAGCTGTTTTTT. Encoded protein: CSAGTGVSDGELFF.

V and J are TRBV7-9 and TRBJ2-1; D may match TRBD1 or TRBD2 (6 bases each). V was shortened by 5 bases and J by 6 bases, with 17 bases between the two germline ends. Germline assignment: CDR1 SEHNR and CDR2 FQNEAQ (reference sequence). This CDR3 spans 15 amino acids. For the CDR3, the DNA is TGTGCCAGCAGCAACAGGGCTAGCGATGGCAATGAGCAGTTCTTC. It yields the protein CASSNRASDGNEQFF.

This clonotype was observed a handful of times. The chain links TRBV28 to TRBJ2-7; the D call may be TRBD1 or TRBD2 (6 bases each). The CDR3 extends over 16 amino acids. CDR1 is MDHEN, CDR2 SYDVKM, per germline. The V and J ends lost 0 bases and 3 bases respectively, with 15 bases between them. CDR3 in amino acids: CASSLWEGDPSYEQYF. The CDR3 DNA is TGTGCCAGCAGTTTATGGGAGGGGGATCCAAGCTACGAGCAGTACTTC.

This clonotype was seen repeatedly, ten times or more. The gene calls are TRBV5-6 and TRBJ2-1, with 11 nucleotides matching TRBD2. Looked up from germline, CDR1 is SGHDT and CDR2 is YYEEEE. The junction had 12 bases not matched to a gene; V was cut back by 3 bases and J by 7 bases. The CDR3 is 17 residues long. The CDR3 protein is CASSSKGLAELQNEQFF. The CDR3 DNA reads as TGTGCCAGCAGCTCCAAGGGACTAGCGGAATTACAAAATGAGCAGTTCTTC.

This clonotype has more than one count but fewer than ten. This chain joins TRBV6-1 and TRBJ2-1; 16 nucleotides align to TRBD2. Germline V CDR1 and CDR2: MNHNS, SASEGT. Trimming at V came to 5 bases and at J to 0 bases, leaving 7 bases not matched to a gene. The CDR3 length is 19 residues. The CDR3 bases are TGTGCCAGCAGTCCCGGGACTAGCGGGAGGGCCCTCTCCTACAATGAGCAGTTCTTC. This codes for CASSPGTSGRALSYNEQFF.

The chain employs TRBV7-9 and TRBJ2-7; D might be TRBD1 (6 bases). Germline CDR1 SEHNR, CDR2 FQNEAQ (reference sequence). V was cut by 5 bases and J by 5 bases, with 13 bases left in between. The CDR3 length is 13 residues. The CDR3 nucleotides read TGTGCCAGCAGCCCGGACAGTTCCCACGAGCAGTACTTC. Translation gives CASSPDSSHEQYF.

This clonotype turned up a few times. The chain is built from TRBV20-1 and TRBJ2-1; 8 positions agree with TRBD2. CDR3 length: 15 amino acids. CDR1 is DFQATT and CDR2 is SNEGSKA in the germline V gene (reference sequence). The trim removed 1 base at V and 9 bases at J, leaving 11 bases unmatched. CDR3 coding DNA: TGCAGTGCTAGAGGTGAGGGCCTAGCGGGCGTTGAGCAGTTCTTC. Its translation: CSARGEGLAGVEQFF.

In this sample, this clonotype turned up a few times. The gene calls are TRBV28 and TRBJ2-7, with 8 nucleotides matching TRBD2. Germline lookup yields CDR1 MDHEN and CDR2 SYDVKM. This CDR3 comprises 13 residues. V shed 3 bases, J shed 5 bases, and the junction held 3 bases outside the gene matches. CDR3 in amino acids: CASSFGGDNEQYF. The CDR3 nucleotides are TGTGCCAGCAGTTTCGGGGGGGATAACGAGCAGTACTTC.

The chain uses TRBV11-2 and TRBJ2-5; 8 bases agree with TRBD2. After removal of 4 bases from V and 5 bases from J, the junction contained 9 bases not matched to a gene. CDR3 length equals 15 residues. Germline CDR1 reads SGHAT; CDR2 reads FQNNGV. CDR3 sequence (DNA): TGTGCCAGCAGCTCACCGGGGGGGGAACTGGAGACCCAGTACTTC. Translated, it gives CASSSPGGELETQYF. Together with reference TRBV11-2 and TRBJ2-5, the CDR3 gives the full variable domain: EAGVAQSPRYKIIEKRQSVAFWCNPISGHATLYWYQQILGQGPKLLIQFQNNGVVDDSQLPKDRFSAERLKGVDSTLKIQPAKLEDSAVYLCASSSPGGELETQYFGPGTRLLVL.

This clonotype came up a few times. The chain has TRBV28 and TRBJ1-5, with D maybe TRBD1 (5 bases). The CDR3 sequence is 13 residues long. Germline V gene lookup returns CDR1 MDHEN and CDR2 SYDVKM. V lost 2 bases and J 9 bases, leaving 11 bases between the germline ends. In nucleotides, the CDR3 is TGTGCCAGCAGTTTACAGGGCCTGCCGCCCCAGCATTTT. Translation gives CASSLQGLPPQHF.

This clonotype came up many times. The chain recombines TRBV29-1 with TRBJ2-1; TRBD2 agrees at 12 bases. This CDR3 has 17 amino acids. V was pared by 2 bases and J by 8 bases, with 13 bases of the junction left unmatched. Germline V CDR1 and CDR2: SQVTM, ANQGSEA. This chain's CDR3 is CSVELWTSGKLVDEQFF. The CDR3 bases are TGCAGCGTTGAACTATGGACTAGCGGGAAGTTGGTCGATGAGCAGTTCTTC.

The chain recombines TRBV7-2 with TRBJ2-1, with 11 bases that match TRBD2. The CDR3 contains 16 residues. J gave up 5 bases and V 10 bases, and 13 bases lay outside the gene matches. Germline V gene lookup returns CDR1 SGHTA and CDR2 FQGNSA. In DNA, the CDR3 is TGTGCCACCACCTCACCAGGGACTAGCGGAAACAATGAGCAGTTCTTC. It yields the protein CATTSPGTSGNNEQFF.

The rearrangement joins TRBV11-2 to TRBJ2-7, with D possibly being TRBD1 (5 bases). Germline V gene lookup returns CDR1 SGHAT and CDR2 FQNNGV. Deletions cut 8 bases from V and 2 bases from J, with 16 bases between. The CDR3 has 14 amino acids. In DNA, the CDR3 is TGTGCCAGCGCAACGACAGTCCCTACCTACGAGCAGTACTTC. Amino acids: CASATTVPTYEQYF.

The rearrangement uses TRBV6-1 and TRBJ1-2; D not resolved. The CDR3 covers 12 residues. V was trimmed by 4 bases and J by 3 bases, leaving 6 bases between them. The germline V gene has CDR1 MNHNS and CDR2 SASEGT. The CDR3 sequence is CASSVGYYGYTF. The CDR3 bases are TGTGCCAGCAGTGTTGGGTACTATGGCTACACCTTC.

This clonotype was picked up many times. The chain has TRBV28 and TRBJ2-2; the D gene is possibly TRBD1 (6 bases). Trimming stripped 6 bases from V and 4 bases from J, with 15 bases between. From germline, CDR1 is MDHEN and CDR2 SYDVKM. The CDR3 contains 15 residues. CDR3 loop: CASSSDRSPTGELFF. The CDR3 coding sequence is TGTGCCAGCAGCTCCGACAGGTCTCCCACCGGGGAGCTGTTTTTT.

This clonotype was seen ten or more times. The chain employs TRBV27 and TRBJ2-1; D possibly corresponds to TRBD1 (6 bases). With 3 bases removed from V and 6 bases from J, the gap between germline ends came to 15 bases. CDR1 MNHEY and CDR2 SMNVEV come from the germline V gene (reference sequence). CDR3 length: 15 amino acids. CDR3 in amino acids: CASSLDKQGGNEQFF. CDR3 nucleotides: TGTGCCAGCAGTTTGGACAAACAGGGTGGCAATGAGCAGTTCTTC.